This is a list of T cell receptor beta chains from one sample in a study of spatial heterogeneity in lung cancer. TCRdb reanalysed the 5' RACE reads using MiXCR and keeps one entry per CDR3 protein. The repertoire holds about 11,000 distinct CDR3 sequences, with approximately 8% as singletons. The specimen was lung tumor tissue, collected at surgery. The receptors here all came from a female donor with early-stage non-small cell lung cancer. Each CDR3 is given with its conserved first and last residue. Each record gives: V gene, J gene, CDR3 length, CDR3 protein.

>TRBV5-6|TRBJ1-1|15
CASSQNGQGDTEAFF
>TRBV20-1|TRBJ2-7|15
CSASGRRGLSYEQYF
>TRBV7-9|TRBJ2-5|13
CASSLLGGETQYF
>TRBV11-2|TRBJ2-7|16
CASSLWGTGQTKEQYF
>TRBV5-6|TRBJ2-7|15
CASSSLTGNSYEQYF
>TRBV18|TRBJ2-3|12
CASSQGTDTQYF
>TRBV5-4|TRBJ2-2|14
CASSLAGGRGELFF
>TRBV7-2|TRBJ1-3|16
CASSLRTVNSGNTIYF
>TRBV7-9|TRBJ1-2|13
CASSYGTGDGYTF
>TRBV20-1|TRBJ2-5|14
CSARDLGPEETQYF
>TRBV14|TRBJ2-6|15
CASSPVGIGANVLTF
>TRBV28|TRBJ2-1|13
CASSTGLTNEQFF
>TRBV5-1|TRBJ1-1|16
CASSWTGAVSNTEAFF
>TRBV7-8|TRBJ2-4|14
CASSLDLAKNIQYF
>TRBV6-2/TRBV6-3|TRBJ2-2|16
CASRRWGGRDTGELFF
>TRBV30|TRBJ2-3|14
CAVIGTGNTDTQYF
>TRBV29-1|TRBJ2-5|15
CSVEDPPGGRETQYF
>TRBV2|TRBJ1-6|16
CASSAAGNRGDSPLHF
>TRBV12-3/TRBV12-4|TRBJ1-6|16
CASSPVGGNLNSPLHF
>TRBV5-8|TRBJ2-3|14
CASSTGTSGDTQYF
>TRBV12-5|TRBJ1-2|17
CASGFISASPGYYGYTF
>TRBV28|TRBJ2-3|12
CASSSSPDTQYF
>TRBV6-6|TRBJ2-1|18
CASSSPSGGPSSYNEQFF
>TRBV28|TRBJ1-4|17
CASSLGRGLATNEKLFF
>TRBV30|TRBJ1-4|13
CAWKQGANEKLFF
>TRBV30|TRBJ1-4|16
CAWSVRPGQFLEKLFF
>TRBV2|TRBJ2-1|16
CASRETGGGDRNEQFF
>TRBV3-1|TRBJ1-2|13
CASSQDPSAGYTF
>TRBV11-2|TRBJ2-1|16
CASSPGRGASYNEQFF
>TRBV13|TRBJ1-1|14
CASSSSRGSTEAFF
>TRBV5-6|TRBJ1-6|14
CASQRGRGNSPLHF
>TRBV30|TRBJ1-2|13
CAWNLPGGWGYTF
>TRBV12-3/TRBV12-4|TRBJ2-1|15
CASSLMAGVLNEQFF
>TRBV12-3/TRBV12-4|TRBJ2-7|15
CASSRTGTGAYEQYF
>TRBV20-1|TRBJ2-6|16
CSASFPDDSGANVLTF
>TRBV20-1|TRBJ2-7|13
CSARDKGSYEQYF
>TRBV6-1|TRBJ2-3|19
CASRADAGLAVTNTDTQYF
>TRBV11-2|TRBJ2-3|11
CASSNTNTQYF
>TRBV4-1|TRBJ2-2|15
CASSRLGSGTGELFF
>TRBV5-1|TRBJ1-6|17
CASSDMTGRVPNSPLHF
>TRBV6-2/TRBV6-3|TRBJ1-1|12
CASSYHDREAFF
>TRBV30|TRBJ1-2|13
CAWRDNTNYGYTF
>TRBV3-1|TRBJ1-6|18
CASSWTGVQSSYNSPLHF
>TRBV11-3|TRBJ1-1|13
CASSYTQNTEAFF
>TRBV6-5|TRBJ2-5|14
CASSPLAGAETQYF
>TRBV5-1|TRBJ1-1|13
CASSLSGRPEAFF
>TRBV24-1|TRBJ1-5|14
CATSDYSSNQPQHF
>TRBV6-5|TRBJ1-5|15
CASSYGEGSNQPQHF
>TRBV2|TRBJ1-6|15
CASSARGHTDSPLHF
>TRBV20-1|TRBJ2-1|12
CSAPRDYNEQFF
>TRBV6-6|TRBJ1-4|16
CASSYLQGSSNEKLFF
>TRBV12-3/TRBV12-4|TRBJ1-5|16
CASSPTGQAGHQPQHF
>TRBV28|TRBJ1-5|14
CASSYGGSNQPQHF
>TRBV7-6|TRBJ2-7|12
CASSLGREEQYF
>TRBV2|TRBJ2-3|15
CASSRGGPAGDTQYF
>TRBV7-9|TRBJ1-4|14
CASSERQTNEKLFF
>TRBV5-1|TRBJ2-3|14
CASSLGTGLDTQYF